Below, 14 T cell receptor beta chains from the same sample are listed, as sequenced in a study of CD8+ T cells in alopecia areata. Once RNA had been extracted, it was reverse transcribed into cDNA to act as the sequencing template. Assay used: immunoSEQ multiplex PCR; TCRdb lists only in-frame clones, some missing. The sample gives 200,000 to 300,000 clones, none seen only once, and the top ten clones hold 1.2%. Sorting relied on CD4, CD8alpha, NKG2D, NKG2ACE and other markers applied to pooled cutaneous lymph node cells. The specimen was CD4+ T cells sorted from a lymph node. These receptors all stem from a C3H/HeJ mouse with alopecia areata. The strain is characterized by the MHC haplotype H2-k.

This clone occurred a few times. These gene names are mouse names. With the read ending 4 residues before the CDR3 end, the germline J gene is used to fill in that end. This sequence joins TRBV13-1 and TRBJ2-1; D is possibly TRBD1 (5 bases). The V end lost 5 bases, the J end lost 0 bases, and 9 bases lay between the germline ends. Germline V gene lookup returns CDR1 NSHNY and CDR2 SYGAGN. This CDR3 region has 14 residues. The CDR3 sequence: CASSDSNNYAEQFF. The CDR3 bases that were read are TGTGCCAGCAGCGACAGTAATAACTATGCT.

To note about this clone: The germline and genes are mouse ones. Sequencing ends 4 residues short of the CDR3 end; the germline J gene provides the rest. Additional DNA sequences in this sample encode the identical CDR3. The chain uses TRBV13-3 and TRBJ2-3; 7 bases align to TRBD2. The CDR3 loop spans 14 amino acids. With 3 bases clipped from V and 3 bases from J, the junction kept 4 bases outside the gene matches. Germline CDR1 reads NNHDY; CDR2 reads SYVADS. CDR3 sequence: CASSGLGGAETLYF. CDR3 DNA, as far as it was read: TGTGCCAGCAGTGGGTTGGGGGGAGCAGAA.

This clone was counted only a few times. Gene and germline names: mouse. The part of the CDR3 DNA that was read is TGTGCTAGCAGTCATAACTGGGGGGGCGCGGGAGCAAACACCGGG. It yields the protein CASSHNWGGAGANTG. The full-length CDR3 reads as CASSHNWGGAGANTGQLYF. The J gene is TRBJ2-2, the V gene TRBV21; 11 bases fit TRBD2. The read falls 4 residues short of the CDR3 end, and the missing part is taken from the germline J gene. TRBV21 is classed as an ORF, of uncertain function. The CDR3 covers 19 residues. V was clipped by 3 bases and J by 0 bases; unmatched bases: 9.

A few counts support this clone. Gene labels here are mouse ones. Read data end 3 residues before the CDR3 end; the end is taken from the germline J gene. The V and J genes are TRBV12-1 and TRBJ1-6, with TRBD1 as a possible D gene (5 bases). TRBJ1-6 is filed as an ORF, its function uncertain. Germline CDR1 is SGHSN and CDR2 is HYEKVE. The length of the CDR3 is 14 residues. Between the trimmed V and J ends, which lost 0 bases and 6 bases, there was a span of 8 bases. CDR3 amino acids: CASSLDQGNSPLYF. Partial CDR3 DNA: TGTGCCAGCTCTCTCGATCAGGGTAATTCGCCC.

The sample holds a few counts of this clone. Gene names are the mouse ones. The missing CDR3 end, 4 residues past where the read stops, is filled in from the germline J gene. The V gene is TRBV31, the J gene TRBJ1-2, with 7 bases matching TRBD1. The germline V gene has CDR1 GKSSPN and CDR2 SITVG. The CDR3 totals 14 residues. V dropped 0 bases and J dropped 3; count of bases not matched to a gene: 4. The CDR3 here is CAWSLGGLYSDYTF. The sequenced CDR3 bases are TGTGCCTGGAGTCTAGGGGGCCTCTACTCC. Complete variable domain (other parts from reference TRBV31 and TRBJ1-2): AQTIHQWPVAEIKAVGSPLSLGCTIKGKSSPNLYWYWQATGGTLQQLFYSITVGQVESVVQLNLSASRPKDDQFILSTEKLLLSHSGFYLCAWSLGGLYSDYTFGSGTRLLVI.

Regarding this clone: Gene names denote mouse genes. The CDR3 end is not reached by the read, which stops 4 residues before it; the germline J gene fills it in. The sample contains more than one DNA sequence encoding this CDR3. The chain employs TRBV1 and TRBJ2-5; D may be TRBD1 (5 bases). Germline values: CDR1 NSQYPW, CDR2 LRSPGD (reference sequence). The V end lost 2 bases, the J end lost 3 bases, and 12 bases lay between the germline ends. The CDR3 is made up of 15 amino acids. CDR3 sequence reads: CTCSAPQGGQDTQYF. The CDR3 bases that were read are TGCACCTGCAGTGCACCCCAGGGAGGGCAAGAC.

This clone was detected a few times. Genes here carry mouse names. From the germline J gene comes the end of the CDR3, since the read stops 4 residues before it. The V gene is TRBV1, the J gene TRBJ2-5; TRBD2 matches 9 bases. The CDR3 is made up of 15 amino acids. J gave up 2 bases and V 1 base, and 1 base lay outside the gene matches. Germline lookup yields CDR1 NSQYPW and CDR2 LRSPGD (reference sequence). CDR3 DNA (partial): TGCACCTGCAGTGCAGGTGGGGGGGCCCAAGAC. This encodes CTCSAGGGAQD. The whole CDR3 region reads CTCSAGGGAQDTQYF.

This clone turned up a few times. Mouse names are used for the genes. The read falls 4 residues short of the CDR3 end, and the missing part is taken from the germline J gene. The chain employs TRBV19 and TRBJ1-1, with D possibly being TRBD1 (6 bases). Germline V gene lookup returns CDR1 FNHDT and CDR2 SITEND (reference sequence). The CDR3 loop spans 14 amino acids. CDR3 region: CASSLSYRATEVFF. The covered CDR3 bases are TGTGCCAGCAGTCTCTCGTACAGGGCTACA.

On this clone itself: Genes and germline are mouse. The CDR3 DNA, read in part, is TGTGCCAGCAGCCAAGAGGACAGGACCTAT. Its translation: CASSQEDRTY. The CDR3 in its entirety is CASSQEDRTYEQYF. This chain joins TRBV5 and TRBJ2-7; 7 bases are a match to TRBD1. The read falls 4 residues short of the CDR3 end, and the missing part is taken from the germline J gene. The V and J ends lost 0 bases and 2 bases, in that order; junction bases with no gene match: 1. The CDR3 totals 14 residues. Germline loops: CDR1 LGHNA, CDR2 YNLKQL (reference sequence).

As concerns this clone: Mouse gene names and germline throughout. The read comes to an end 4 residues before the CDR3 does, leaving the germline J gene to fill in the end. The chain joins TRBV1 to TRBJ2-3; D perhaps matches TRBD2 (5 bases). Trimming left V 3 bases short and J 0 bases short, with 7 bases between. CDR3 length: 14 amino acids. Germline lookup yields CDR1 NSQYPW and CDR2 LRSPGD (reference sequence). This CDR3 reads CTCSAWASAETLYF. The sequenced part of the CDR3 DNA is TGCACCTGCAGTGCCTGGGCTAGTGCAGAA. Supplemented by reference TRBV1 and TRBJ2-3, the full variable domain reads VTLLEQNPRWRLVPRGQAVNLRCILKNSQYPWMSWYQQDLQKQLQWLFTLRSPGDKEVKSLPGADYLATRVTDTELRLQVANMSQGRTLYCTCSAWASAETLYFGSGTRLTVL.

This clone was seen repeatedly, ten times or more. The germline and genes are mouse ones. Coverage ceases 4 residues before the CDR3 finishes, and the germline J gene fills in the end. V gene TRBV17 combines with J gene TRBJ2-5, with a possible D match to TRBD1 (6 bases). The V gene's germline CDR1 is MNHDT and CDR2 YYDKIL. This CDR3 region has 14 residues. Partial CDR3 DNA: TGTGCTAGCAGTAGAAGCGGGACAAAAGAC. It specifies CASSRSGTKD. The full CDR3 is CASSRSGTKDTQYF. Supplemented by reference TRBV17 and TRBJ2-5, the full variable domain reads DTTVKQNPRYKLARVGKPVNLICSQTMNHDTMYWYQKKPNQAPKLLLFYYDKILNREADTFEKFQSSRPNNSFCSLYIGSAGLEYSAMYLCASSRSGTKDTQYFGPGTRLLVL.

Comments on this clone: Genes and germline are mouse. The read terminates 4 residues ahead of where the CDR3 ends, so the germline J gene completes it. The chain links TRBV14 to TRBJ2-7; 12 bases are a match to TRBD2. With 5 bases clipped from V and 3 bases from J, the junction kept 6 bases outside the gene matches. Per germline, CDR1 SGHDT and CDR2 FRDEAV. The CDR3 loop spans 15 amino acids. Partial CDR3 DNA: TGTGCCAGCAGACTCGACTGGGGGGGCGACTAT. Residues: CASRLDWGGDY. The whole CDR3 protein is CASRLDWGGDYEQYF.

Of note for this clone: Genes and germline come from the mouse. The read is 4 residues too short to cover the CDR3 end, so that end is filled in from the germline J gene. The rearrangement joins TRBV13-1 to TRBJ2-7; 7 positions agree with TRBD1. J gave up 1 base and V 0 bases, and 1 base lay outside the gene matches. The CDR3 runs 14 residues. CDR1 and CDR2 from the germline V gene are NSHNY and SYGAGN. The CDR3 reads CASSDVQGSYEQYF. The part of the CDR3 DNA that was read is TGTGCCAGCAGTGATGTACAGGGGTCCTAT.

About this clone: Mouse germline and gene names are used. The read comes to an end 4 residues before the CDR3 does, leaving the germline J gene to fill in the end. The J gene is TRBJ2-3, the V gene TRBV13-3; 11 nucleotides line up with TRBD2. V lost 4 bases and J lost 0; bases outside the gene matches: 4. Germline-derived CDR1 and CDR2 are NNHDY and SYVADS. The CDR3 has 16 residues. The CDR3 loop reads CASSMGLGASAETLYF. The CDR3 bases that were read are TGTGCCAGCAGTATGGGACTGGGGGCTAGTGCAGAA.